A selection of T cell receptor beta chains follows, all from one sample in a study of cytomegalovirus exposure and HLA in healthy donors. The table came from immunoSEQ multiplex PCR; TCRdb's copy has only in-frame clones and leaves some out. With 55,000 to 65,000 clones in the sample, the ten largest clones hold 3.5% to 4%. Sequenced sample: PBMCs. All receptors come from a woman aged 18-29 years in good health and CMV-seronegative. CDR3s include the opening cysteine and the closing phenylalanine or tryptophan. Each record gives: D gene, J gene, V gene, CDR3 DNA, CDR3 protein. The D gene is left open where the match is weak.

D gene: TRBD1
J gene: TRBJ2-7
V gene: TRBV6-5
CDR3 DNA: TGTGCCAGCACTGGGGGAGTGGACAGGGGTGGCGAGCAGTACTTC
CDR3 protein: CASTGGVDRGGEQYF

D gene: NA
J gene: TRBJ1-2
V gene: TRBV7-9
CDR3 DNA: TGTGCCAGCAGCTTAGGAGAGGGAAACTATGGCTACACCTTC
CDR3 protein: CASSLGEGNYGYTF

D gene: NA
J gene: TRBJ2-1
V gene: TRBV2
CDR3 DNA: TGTGCCAGCAGTGAGCTGGAACTACTTATTTCGGATGAGCAGTTCTTC
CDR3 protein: CASSELELLISDEQFF

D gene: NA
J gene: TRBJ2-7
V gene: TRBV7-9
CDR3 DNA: TGTGCCAGCAGCTTACAAACAGGGTTACGCTACGAGCAGTACTTC
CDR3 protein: CASSLQTGLRYEQYF

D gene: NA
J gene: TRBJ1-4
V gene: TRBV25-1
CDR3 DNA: TGTGCCAGCAGTGAGCAGAAACCGGGGGAAAAACTGTTTTTT
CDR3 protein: CASSEQKPGEKLFF

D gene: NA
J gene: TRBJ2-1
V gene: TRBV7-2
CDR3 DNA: TGTGCCAGCAGTACTTACAATGAGCAGTTCTTC
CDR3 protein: CASSTYNEQFF

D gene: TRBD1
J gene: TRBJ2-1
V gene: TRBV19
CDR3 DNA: TGTGCCAGTAGGGGGACAGGACAGGGGGCAGAGGAGCAGTTCTTC
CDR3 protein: CASRGTGQGAEEQFF

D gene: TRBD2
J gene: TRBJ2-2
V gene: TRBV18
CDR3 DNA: TGTGCCAGCTCACCACCGGGACTAGCGGGTGAAGGGGAGCTGTTTTTT
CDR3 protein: CASSPPGLAGEGELFF

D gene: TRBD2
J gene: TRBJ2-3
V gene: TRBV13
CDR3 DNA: TGTGCCAGCAGCCTAGCGGGAGGCACAGATACGCAGTATTTT
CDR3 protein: CASSLAGGTDTQYF

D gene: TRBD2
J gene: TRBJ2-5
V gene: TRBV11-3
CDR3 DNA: TGTGCCAGCAGCCCCAAGCGGGAGATGGCAGAGACCCAGTACTTC
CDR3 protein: CASSPKREMAETQYF

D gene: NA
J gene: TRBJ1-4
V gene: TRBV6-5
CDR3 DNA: TGTGCCAGCAGTTCCCAGTGGGGCTCTAATGAAAAACTGTTTTTT
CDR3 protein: CASSSQWGSNEKLFF

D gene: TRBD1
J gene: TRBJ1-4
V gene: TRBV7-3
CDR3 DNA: TGTGCCAGCAGCTTTACAGGGGGAGATGAAAAACTGTTTTTT
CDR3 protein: CASSFTGGDEKLFF

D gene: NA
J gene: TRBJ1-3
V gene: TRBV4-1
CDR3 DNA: TGCGCCAGCAGCCAAGATTTCGGCGGTGGAAACACCATATATTTT
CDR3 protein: CASSQDFGGGNTIYF

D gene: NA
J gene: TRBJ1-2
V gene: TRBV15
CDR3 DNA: TGTGCCACCAGCAGTGTTACAGGGTTAAGAGACTATGGCTACACCTTC
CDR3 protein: CATSSVTGLRDYGYTF

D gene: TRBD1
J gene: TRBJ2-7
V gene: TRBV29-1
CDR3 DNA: TGCAGCGTTGGTGGGTCGGGACAGACTTCCTACGAGCAGTACTTC
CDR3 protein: CSVGGSGQTSYEQYF

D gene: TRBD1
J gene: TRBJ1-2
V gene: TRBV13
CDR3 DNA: TGTGCCAGCAGCTTGGCGGGACAGGGGCTAGCTAACTATGGCTACACCTTC
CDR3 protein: CASSLAGQGLANYGYTF

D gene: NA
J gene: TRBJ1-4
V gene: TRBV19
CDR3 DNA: TGTGCCAGTAGTGTCAGGGAGGACGAAAAACTGTTTTTT
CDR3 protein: CASSVREDEKLFF

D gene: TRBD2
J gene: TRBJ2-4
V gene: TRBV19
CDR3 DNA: TGTGCCAGTAGTATAGACGCGGGGGCCGGGGGGGTAGACATTCAGTACTTC
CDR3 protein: CASSIDAGAGGVDIQYF

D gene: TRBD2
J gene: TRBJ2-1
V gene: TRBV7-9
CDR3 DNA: TGTGCCAGCAGCTCCGTAGGAGCGGGAGAACCGGCTGAGCAGTTCTTC
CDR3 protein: CASSSVGAGEPAEQFF

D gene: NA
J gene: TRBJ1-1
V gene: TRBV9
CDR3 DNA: TGTGCCAGCAGCGTAGCCGTGAACACTGAAGCTTTCTTT
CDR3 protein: CASSVAVNTEAFF

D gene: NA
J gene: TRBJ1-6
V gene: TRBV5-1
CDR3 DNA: TGCGCCAGCAGAGAGGCAGCCAGCTCCTATAATTCACCCCTCCACTTT
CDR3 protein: CASREAASSYNSPLHF

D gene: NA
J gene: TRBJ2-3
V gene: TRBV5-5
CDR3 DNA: TGTGCCAGCAGCTTCGGGCGGGACACAGATACGCAGTATTTT
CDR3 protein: CASSFGRDTDTQYF

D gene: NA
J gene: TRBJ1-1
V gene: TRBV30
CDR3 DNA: TGTGCCTGGAGTCGCGCCGTTAATGAAGCTTTCTTT
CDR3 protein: CAWSRAVNEAFF

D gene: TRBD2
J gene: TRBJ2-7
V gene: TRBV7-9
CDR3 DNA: TGTGCCAGCAGCTCCGGGACTACCCACCTCCACGAGCAGTACTTC
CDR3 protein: CASSSGTTHLHEQYF

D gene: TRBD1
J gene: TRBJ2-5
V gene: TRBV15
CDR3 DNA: TGTGCCACCAGCGCGCGGGACAGGGGCTACCAAGAGACCCAGTACTTC
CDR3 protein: CATSARDRGYQETQYF

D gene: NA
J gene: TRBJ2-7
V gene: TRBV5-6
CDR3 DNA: TGTGCCAGCAGCTACATAGTGGCCCCCCAGGAGTACTTC
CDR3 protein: CASSYIVAPQEYF

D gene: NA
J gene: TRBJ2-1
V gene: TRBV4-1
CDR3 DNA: TGCGCCAGCAGCCAAGATCCCACCGAGTACAATGAGCAGTTCTTC
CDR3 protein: CASSQDPTEYNEQFF

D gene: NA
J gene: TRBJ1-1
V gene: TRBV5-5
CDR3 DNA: TGTGCCAGCAGCCTGGACATGAACACTGAAGCTTTCTTT
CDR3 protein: CASSLDMNTEAFF

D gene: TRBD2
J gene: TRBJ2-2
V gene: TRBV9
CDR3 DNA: TGTGCCAGCAGCCCCCCGACTAGCGGGAGAGTCACCGGGGAGCTGTTTTTT
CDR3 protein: CASSPPTSGRVTGELFF

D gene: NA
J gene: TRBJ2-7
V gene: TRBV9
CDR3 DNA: TGTGCCAGCAGCGTAGACGGCGGGTCCACCTACGAGCAGTACTTC
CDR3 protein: CASSVDGGSTYEQYF

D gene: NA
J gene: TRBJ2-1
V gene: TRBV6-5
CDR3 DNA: TGTGCCAGCCGGTCCCCAGGTGGTATTGAGCAGTTCTTC
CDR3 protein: CASRSPGGIEQFF

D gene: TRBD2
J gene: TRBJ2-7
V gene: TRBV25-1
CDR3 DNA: TGTGCCAGCAGTGAACGAGCGGGAGGAACTTACGAGCAGTACTTC
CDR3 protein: CASSERAGGTYEQYF

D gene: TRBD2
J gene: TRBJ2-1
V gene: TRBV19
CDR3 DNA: TGTGCCAGTACCTTTGCGGGAGGATCCAATGAGCAGTTCTTC
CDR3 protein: CASTFAGGSNEQFF

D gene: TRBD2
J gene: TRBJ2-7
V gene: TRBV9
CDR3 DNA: TGTGCCAGCAGTACGGGAGGATGGGACGAGCAGTACTTC
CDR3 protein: CASSTGGWDEQYF

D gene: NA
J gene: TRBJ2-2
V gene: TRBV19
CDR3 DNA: TGTGCCAGTAGTATCCAGTGGACCGGGGAGCTGTTTTTT
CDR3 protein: CASSIQWTGELFF